This T cell receptor beta chain was found in a study of blood T cells in healthy people across ages. Each donor had around 10 milliliters of peripheral blood drawn. The V gene's germline CDR1 is KGHSH and CDR2 LQKENI. Trimming took off 8 bases at V and 9 bases at J, with 14 bases between the two ends. CDR3 length equals 13 residues. Next came a second PCR, run for roughly 6 to 11 cycles, which used a sample-barcoded 5' primer along with a J-beta primer mix. A template-switch adaptor that had 12 random nucleotides put a tag on each cDNA molecule. TCRdb re-analysed the 5' RACE reads in MiXCR, keeping a single row per CDR3 protein. Among approximately 900,000 distinct CDR3 sequences listed, almost 30% were seen once. These same data were also listed under a study on T cells of mothers and their children. That work contributes: All extracted RNA went into cDNA synthesis, about 1.4 ug per 15 ul.

This sequence joins TRBV18 and TRBJ1-6; D remains ambiguous. What was sequenced was blood. The clonotype originates from a middle-aged woman in good health. The CDR3 here is CASRTPDGSPLHF. The CDR3 bases are TGTGCCAGCCGTACGCCAGACGGTTCACCCCTCCACTTT.